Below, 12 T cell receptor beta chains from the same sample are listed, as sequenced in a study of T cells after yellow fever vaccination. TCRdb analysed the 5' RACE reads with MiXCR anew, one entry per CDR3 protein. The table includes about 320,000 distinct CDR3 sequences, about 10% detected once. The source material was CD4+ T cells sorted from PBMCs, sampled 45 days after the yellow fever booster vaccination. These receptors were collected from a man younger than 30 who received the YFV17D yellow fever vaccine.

The CDR3 protein is CASSYTGHLNTEAFF. In DNA form, the CDR3 reads TGTGCCAGCAGTTACACAGGACACCTGAACACTGAAGCTTTCTTT. The V gene is TRBV6-5, the J gene TRBJ1-1; perhaps TRBD1 as D (5 bases). Trimming cost V 2 bases and J 0 bases, with 10 bases left between them. The V gene's germline CDR1 is MNHEY and CDR2 SVGAGI. CDR3 size: 15 residues.

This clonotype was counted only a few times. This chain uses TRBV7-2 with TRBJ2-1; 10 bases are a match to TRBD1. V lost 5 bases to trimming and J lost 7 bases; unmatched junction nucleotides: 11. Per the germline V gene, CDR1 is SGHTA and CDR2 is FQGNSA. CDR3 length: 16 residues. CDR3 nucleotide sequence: TGTGCCAGCAGCCCATCCGGGACAGGGGTTCGAAATGAGCAGTTCTTC. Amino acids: CASSPSGTGVRNEQFF.

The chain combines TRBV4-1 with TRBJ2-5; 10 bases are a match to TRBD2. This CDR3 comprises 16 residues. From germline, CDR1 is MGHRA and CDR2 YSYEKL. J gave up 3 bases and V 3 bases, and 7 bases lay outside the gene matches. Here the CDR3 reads CASSQLAGGMEETQYF. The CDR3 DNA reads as TGCGCCAGCAGCCAGTTAGCGGGGGGCATGGAAGAGACCCAGTACTTC.

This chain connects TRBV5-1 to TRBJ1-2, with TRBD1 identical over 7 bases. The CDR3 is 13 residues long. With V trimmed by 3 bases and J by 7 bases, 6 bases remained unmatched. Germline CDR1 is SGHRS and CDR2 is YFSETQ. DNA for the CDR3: TGCGCCAGCAGCTCGCGACAGGGACCTGGCTACACCTTC. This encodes CASSSRQGPGYTF.

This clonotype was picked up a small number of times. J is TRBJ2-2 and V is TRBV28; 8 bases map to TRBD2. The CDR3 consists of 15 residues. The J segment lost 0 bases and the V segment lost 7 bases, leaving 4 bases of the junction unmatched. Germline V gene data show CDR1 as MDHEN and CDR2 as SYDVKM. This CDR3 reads CASTLGGANTGELFF. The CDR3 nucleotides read TGTGCCAGCACCCTCGGGGGGGCGAACACCGGGGAGCTGTTTTTT.

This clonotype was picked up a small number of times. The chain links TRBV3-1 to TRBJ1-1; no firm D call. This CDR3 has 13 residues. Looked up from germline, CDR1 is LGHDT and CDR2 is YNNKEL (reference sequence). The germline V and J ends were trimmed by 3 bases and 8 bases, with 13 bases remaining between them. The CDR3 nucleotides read TGTGCCAGCAGCCATTCATCGGGAACCGAAGCTTTCTTT. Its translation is CASSHSSGTEAFF.

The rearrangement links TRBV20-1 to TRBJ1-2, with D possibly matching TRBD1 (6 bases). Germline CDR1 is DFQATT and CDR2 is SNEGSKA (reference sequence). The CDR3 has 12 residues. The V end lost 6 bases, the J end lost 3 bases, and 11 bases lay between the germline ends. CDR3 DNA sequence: TGCAGTGCCGAGGACAGCTACTATGGCTACACCTTC. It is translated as CSAEDSYYGYTF.

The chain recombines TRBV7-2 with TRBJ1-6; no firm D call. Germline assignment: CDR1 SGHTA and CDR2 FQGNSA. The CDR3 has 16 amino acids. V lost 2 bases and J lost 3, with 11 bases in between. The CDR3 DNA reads TGTGCCAGCAGCTTACTTGGAGGAGTCTATAATTCACCCCTCCACTTT. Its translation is CASSLLGGVYNSPLHF.

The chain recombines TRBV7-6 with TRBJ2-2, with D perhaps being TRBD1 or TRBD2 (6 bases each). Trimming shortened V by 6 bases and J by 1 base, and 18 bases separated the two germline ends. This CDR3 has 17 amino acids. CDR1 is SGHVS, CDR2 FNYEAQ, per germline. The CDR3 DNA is TGTGCCAGCAGTCTTCAAGGGGGGCGAAGGAACACCGGGGAGCTGTTTTTT. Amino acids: CASSLQGGRRNTGELFF.

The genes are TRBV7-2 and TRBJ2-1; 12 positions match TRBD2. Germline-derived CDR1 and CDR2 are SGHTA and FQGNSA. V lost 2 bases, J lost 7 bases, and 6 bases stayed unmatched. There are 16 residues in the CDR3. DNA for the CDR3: TGTGCCAGCAGCTTATCTAGCGGGGGGGCGCAGAATGAGCAGTTCTTC. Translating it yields CASSLSSGGAQNEQFF.

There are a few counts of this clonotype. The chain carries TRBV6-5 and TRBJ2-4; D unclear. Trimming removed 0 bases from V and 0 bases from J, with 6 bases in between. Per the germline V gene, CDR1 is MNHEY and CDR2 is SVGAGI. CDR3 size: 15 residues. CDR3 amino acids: CASSYSQLAKNIQYF. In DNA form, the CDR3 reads TGTGCCAGCAGTTACTCGCAGCTAGCCAAAAACATTCAGTACTTC.

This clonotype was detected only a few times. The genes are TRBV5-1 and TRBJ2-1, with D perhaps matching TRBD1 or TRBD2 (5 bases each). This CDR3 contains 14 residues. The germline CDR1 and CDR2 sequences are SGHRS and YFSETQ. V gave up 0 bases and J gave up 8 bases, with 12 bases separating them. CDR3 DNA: TGCGCCAGCAGCTTGGTATCAGGGACCGATGAGCAGTTCTTC. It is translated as CASSLVSGTDEQFF.